This T cell receptor beta chain appears in the sequencing data of a study of blood T cell repertoires in COVID-19. Study details: The cDNA or gDNA used as material had been derived from T cells, B-cell-depleted T cells, or PBMCs.

This CDR3 is built from 11 residues. Trimming cost V 8 bases and J 8 bases, with 10 bases left between them. Germline assignment: CDR1 SNHLY and CDR2 FYNNEI. In the original workflow: Researchers report that nucleated cell counts were estimated from reference gene primer amplification. The data were produced by immunoSEQ multiplex PCR, yet TCRdb's version contains in-frame clones alone and is incomplete. V and J calls and clone size are as listed in that table; D and trimming were resolved from the DNA. The table lists some 250,000 clones, approximately 90% of them singletons. Cohort allocation depended upon clinical history that participants reported.

The sample consisted of PBMCs or T cells enriched from blood (not recorded which). The source of this sequence is a middle-aged woman with acute COVID-19. The chain couples TRBV2 to TRBJ1-5; D is possibly TRBD1 (5 bases). Here the CDR3 DNA reads TGTGCCAGCGGGGGGAGGGAGCCCCAGCATTTT. It is translated as CASGGREPQHF.